This T cell receptor (beta chain) stems from a study of identical twins. Study observations and caveats: Sharing of beta out-of-frame sequences by twins showed a weaker excess. Some out-of-frame alpha sequences were shared by twins, and these showed excess low generation probability.

Using its own MiXCR run on the 5' RACE reads, TCRdb lists one record per CDR3 protein. The table shows roughly 260,000 distinct CDR3 sequences, with approximately 6.8% occurring only once. The germline gives CDR1 SSHAT, CDR2 FNYEAQ (reference sequence). Deletions cut 1 base from V and 5 bases from J, with 14 bases between. This CDR3 contains 15 residues. This clonotype has at least ten counts. Its antigen is not identified. This sample was also put to use in a study of yellow fever vaccine responses in identical twins.

The sample consisted of CD8+ T cells sorted from blood. The sequence was obtained from a woman younger than 30 in good health. The chain couples TRBV7-7 to TRBJ2-5; D ambiguous. CDR3 sequence: CASSLEVTAVETQYF. CDR3 bases: TGTGCCAGCAGCTTAGAGGTGACGGCGGTGGAGACCCAGTACTTC. The complete variable domain, with remaining parts taken from reference TRBV7-7 and TRBJ2-5, reads GAGVSQSPRYKVTKRGQDVTLRCDPISSHATLYWYQQALGQGPEFLTYFNYEAQPDKSGLPSDRFSAERPEGSISTLTIQRTEQRDSAMYRCASSLEVTAVETQYFGPGTRLLVL.